This record covers a single T cell receptor beta chain. This clonotype has only a few counts. Its antigen remains undetermined. Base qualities are missing; no much larger clone stands one base away. This entry comes from a study of T-cell reconstitution after alpha-beta-depleted transplantation in children (dated by TCRdb to 2016 to 2018). At the level of the whole study: The study quantitatively tracked T-cell immune reconstitution after TCRalphabeta/CD19-depleted allogeneic hematopoietic cell transplantation in children using TCR repertoire profiling.

Here is what the overall study found, with its caveats: Over the following months the frequencies of hyperexpanded clones went down, and after one year T-cell counts and TCRbeta diversity were mostly credited to newly produced T cells. The high TCRbeta diversity at day 60 in some patients was ascribed to recipient T cells and intrathymic progenitors that had survived conditioning. The apparently early recovery of alphabetaT-cell counts about two months after transplant reportedly depended on only several hundred rapidly expanded clones that came from non-depleted graft cells.

V is cut by 0 bases and J by 5 bases, and the space between the germline ends is 14 bases. Including cysteine and phenylalanine, the CDR3 has 16 amino acids. The kept DNA is CDR3 alone, 48 bases in frame from the first base. Per the germline V gene, MGHRA is the CDR1 and YSYEKL is the CDR2. The intended sense of this specimen's treatment or condition label: allogeneic hematopoietic cell transplantation with graft depleted of TCRalphabeta T cells and CD19 B cells. The children who served as transplant recipients had been given grafts of TCRalphabeta/CD19-depleted allogeneic hematopoietic cells. The library relied on PCR. TCRdb names Illumina HiSeq 2500 as the instrument used. To normalize quantification of the TCRbeta repertoire, the TCR libraries were built with molecular barcoding that relied on unique molecular identifiers. Starting from the raw public reads, TCRdb applied fastp trimming at Q25, assembled clones with MiXCR and retained in-frame beta chains. Here each entry gathers all rows of one CDR3 protein and keeps the most common genes and DNA. The sample table lists under 250,000 distinct CDR3 sequences, about 24% of them with a count of one. The top ten clonotypes cover more than 4.5% of the sample.

Sequencing used PBMCs, mostly from graft donor cells, obtained 360 days after TCRalphabeta/CD19-depleted stem cell transplant. The rearrangement combines TRBV4-1 with TRBJ1-5; the D gene is perhaps TRBD1, from 5 matching bases. This clonotype was sampled from a female patient aged 2 to 10 who had a stem cell transplant for congenital amegakaryocytic thrombocytopenia, so the T cells may come from the graft donor. CDR3 reads: CASSQEWTGRDQPQHF. Here is the DNA: TGCGCCAGCAGCCAAGAGTGGACGGGGCGTGATCAGCCCCAGCATTTT.